Shown below are 24 T cell receptor beta chains from a single sample sequenced in a study of beta chain features in type 1 diabetes. Study-level results: Moderately but significantly shorter TCRB CDR3s were found in Type 1 diabetes patients in all four CD4+ subsets.

Sequencing targeted expressed TCRB transcripts, as all isolated RNA had been reverse transcribed. Clones were read by immunoSEQ multiplex PCR, and TCRdb kept only the in-frame ones, dropping some. Of about 650,000 clones in the sample, 9.5% to 15% were seen once. These receptors have no known antigen. The material sequenced was naive CD4+ T cells from blood. The receptors shown here come from a man aged 25 to 45 with type 1 diabetes.

The chain joins TRBV30 to TRBJ1-5; 8 bases map to TRBD1. Germline CDR1 reads GTSNPN; CDR2 reads SVGIG (reference sequence). V trimming: 1 base; J trimming: 7 bases; junction bases outside the gene matches: 3. This CDR3 is built from 13 residues. CDR3 nucleotides: TGTGCCTGGAGTGGGACAGGGAAACAGCCCCAGCATTTT. Its protein product is CAWSGTGKQPQHF.

This clone was detected a few times. The CDR3 region is CASSPGRAENTEAFF. The CDR3 DNA reads TGCGCCAGCAGCCCTGGGAGGGCGGAGAACACTGAAGCTTTCTTT. The chain carries TRBV5-1 and TRBJ1-1; D remains ambiguous. V dropped 4 bases and J dropped 1 base, with 14 bases sitting between them. CDR3 length: 15 residues. Germline V gene lookup returns CDR1 SGHRS and CDR2 YFSETQ.

CDR3 amino acids: CSPYNTEAFF. The CDR3 DNA reads as TGCAGCCCTTATAACACTGAAGCTTTCTTT. The V gene is TRBV29-1, the J gene TRBJ1-1; no reliable D call. The germline V gene has CDR1 SQVTM and CDR2 ANQGSEA. The V and J ends lost 8 bases and 2 bases respectively, with 6 bases between them. The CDR3 sequence is 10 residues long.

The chain is built from TRBV5-1 and TRBJ2-5, with 9 nucleotides matching TRBD1. This CDR3 has 14 amino acids. J was trimmed by 2 bases and V by 4 bases; bases with no gene match: 3. In germline, CDR1 is SGHRS, CDR2 YFSETQ. DNA of the CDR3: TGCGCCAGCAGCATCGGGACAGGGCAAGAGACCCAGTACTTC. This gives the protein CASSIGTGQETQYF.

This clone was observed a handful of times. The chain recombines TRBV4-3 with TRBJ1-2; D gene uncertain. The germline V gene has CDR1 LGHNA and CDR2 YSLEER. The CDR3 is made up of 15 amino acids. V lost 0 bases to trimming and J lost 5 bases, with 13 bases between them. As DNA, the CDR3 is TGCGCCAGCAGCCAAGAAGAGGGAATAGGGTATGGCTACACCTTC. As protein: CASSQEEGIGYGYTF.

The chain carries TRBV30 and TRBJ2-7; D unclear. V was clipped by 0 bases and J by 3 bases, with 9 bases between them. The CDR3 contains 13 residues. Germline V gene sequence: CDR1 GTSNPN, CDR2 SVGIG (reference sequence). The CDR3 is CAWSVQQYYEQYF. CDR3 DNA: TGTGCCTGGAGTGTACAACAGTACTACGAGCAGTACTTC.

The chain has TRBV9 and TRBJ1-4; 7 bases align to TRBD1. There are 15 residues in the CDR3. Germline V lookup: CDR1 SGDLS, CDR2 YYNGEE. V trimming: 4 bases; J trimming: 3 bases; junction bases outside the gene matches: 6. The CDR3 is CASSTTGVANEKLFF. The CDR3, as DNA: TGTGCCAGCAGCACCACAGGGGTGGCTAATGAAAAACTGTTTTTT.

This clone came up a few times. V and J are TRBV7-8 and TRBJ2-2; D uncertain. The germline V gene encodes CDR1 SGHVS and CDR2 FQNEAQ. Trimming took 1 base from V and 1 from J, leaving 10 bases between them. The CDR3 sequence is 16 residues long. The CDR3 is CASSLEAQRNTGELFF. CDR3 DNA: TGTGCCAGCAGCTTAGAGGCTCAGAGGAACACCGGGGAGCTGTTTTTT.

This clone was detected a few times. Distinct nucleotide sequences in the sample also encode this CDR3. The chain is built from TRBV6-1 and TRBJ1-5; D ambiguous. Trimming removed 3 bases from V and 6 bases from J, with 3 bases in between. CDR3 length: 11 amino acids. Germline CDR1 is MNHNS and CDR2 is SASEGT. The CDR3 spells CASSDSQPQHF. Written as DNA, the CDR3 is TGTGCCAGCAGTGATAGTCAGCCCCAGCATTTT.

This rearrangement joins TRBV6-6 to TRBJ2-7, with 7 bases that match TRBD2. Looked up from germline, CDR1 is MNHNY and CDR2 is SVGAGI (reference sequence). V shed 5 bases and J 3 bases; nucleotides not matched to a gene: 4. This CDR3 contains 13 residues. The CDR3 sequence: CASSREVNYEQYF. As DNA, the CDR3 is TGTGCCAGCAGTCGGGAGGTAAACTACGAGCAGTACTTC.

The chain joins TRBV29-1 to TRBJ2-3; D is unclear. This CDR3 contains 12 residues. Looked up from germline, CDR1 is SQVTM and CDR2 is ANQGSEA. The ends were cut back, 4 bases at V and 5 bases at J, with 10 bases in the middle. For the CDR3, the DNA is TGCAGCGTTGTAATAGCTCAAGATACGCAGTATTTT. Protein sequence: CSVVIAQDTQYF.

A few counts support this clone. The V call is TRBV7-9, the J call TRBJ1-5; D gene unclear. The CDR3 is made up of 12 amino acids. The V and J ends lost 5 bases and 5 bases respectively, with 7 bases between them. The V gene's germline CDR1 is SEHNR and CDR2 FQNEAQ (reference sequence). CDR3 coding DNA: TGTGCCAGCAGCGATGGGGATCAGCCCCAGCATTTT. Its protein is CASSDGDQPQHF.

The chain recombines TRBV5-4 with TRBJ2-2, with 7 bases identical to TRBD2. The CDR3 has 17 amino acids. V shed 4 bases and J 2 bases; nucleotides not matched to a gene: 11. The germline V gene has CDR1 SGHNT and CDR2 YYREEE (reference sequence). The CDR3 nucleotides read TGTGCCAGCAGCCCGACCAATCGGGGGGTAAACACCGGGGAGCTGTTTTTT. Its translation: CASSPTNRGVNTGELFF.

The rearrangement joins TRBV27 to TRBJ2-5; D may be TRBD2 (6 bases). CDR3 size: 14 residues. V was shortened by 0 bases and J by 5 bases, with 10 bases between the two germline ends. Germline CDR1 and CDR2: MNHEY and SMNVEV (reference sequence). The DNA for the CDR3 is TGTGCCAGCAGTTTATCGGGGAGGATGGAGACCCAGTACTTC. Protein: CASSLSGRMETQYF.

This clone has just a few counts. The gene calls are TRBV11-3 and TRBJ2-1; a possible D gene is TRBD1 (5 bases). V was cut by 1 base and J by 7 bases, with 11 bases left in between. From germline, CDR1 is SGHNT and CDR2 YENEEA. This CDR3 region has 14 residues. The CDR3 protein is CASSLGLQGNEQFF. CDR3 sequence (DNA): TGTGCCAGCAGCTTAGGACTCCAGGGAAATGAGCAGTTCTTC.

This clone was recorded a few times. The chain is built from TRBV29-1 and TRBJ2-7; 10 bases align to TRBD1. Trimming cost V 6 bases and J 3 bases; bases outside gene matches: 8. The CDR3 extends over 14 amino acids. The V gene's germline CDR1 is SQVTM and CDR2 ANQGSEA. The CDR3 here is CSVVTGQGIYEQYF. CDR3 sequence (DNA): TGCAGCGTGGTGACGGGACAGGGGATCTACGAGCAGTACTTC.

A few counts support this clone. This chain joins TRBV7-9 and TRBJ2-3, with 9 bases aligning to TRBD1. V trimming: 5 bases; J trimming: 8 bases; junction bases outside the gene matches: 8. The CDR3 has 14 residues. Germline V gives CDR1 SEHNR, CDR2 FQNEAQ (reference sequence). The CDR3 sequence: CASSVTGGEGTQYF. In DNA, the CDR3 is TGTGCCAGCAGCGTAACAGGGGGCGAGGGTACGCAGTATTTT.

This clone was counted only a few times. The V call is TRBV11-1, the J call TRBJ2-5; D call uncertain. Per the germline V gene, CDR1 is SGHAT and CDR2 is FQDESV (reference sequence). V was pared by 6 bases and J by 5 bases, with 13 bases between. The CDR3 has 13 residues. The DNA of the CDR3 is TGTGCCAGCAGTTACAACAGAGGCGAGACCCAGTACTTC. It is translated as CASSYNRGETQYF.

The chain uses TRBV11-2 and TRBJ1-4; D gene unclear. Germline CDR1 SGHAT, CDR2 FQNNGV. The V end was cut by 5 bases, the J end by 8 bases, with 12 bases between. CDR3 size: 13 residues. CDR3 sequence reads: CASSPRIREKLFF. Written as DNA, the CDR3 is TGTGCCAGCAGCCCCCGGATACGGGAAAAACTGTTTTTT. The full variable domain, in which reference TRBV11-2 and TRBJ1-4 provide the parts outside the CDR3, is EAGVAQSPRYKIIEKRQSVAFWCNPISGHATLYWYQQILGQGPKLLIQFQNNGVVDDSQLPKDRFSAERLKGVDSTLKIQPAKLEDSAVYLCASSPRIREKLFFGSGTQLSVL.

The V gene is TRBV5-4, the J gene TRBJ1-1, with no clear D. This CDR3 contains 13 residues. V lost 2 bases and J lost 3, with 8 bases in between. Germline V gene lookup returns CDR1 SGHNT and CDR2 YYREEE (reference sequence). CDR3 in DNA: TGTGCCAGCAGCTTCCGGCAGGACACTGAAGCTTTCTTT. Amino acid sequence: CASSFRQDTEAFF.

This clone was counted a few times. The gene calls are TRBV11-2 and TRBJ2-5, with D possibly being TRBD2 (6 bases). V was cut by 5 bases and J by 10 bases, with 23 bases left in between. Germline CDR1 is SGHAT and CDR2 is FQNNGV. There are 15 residues in the CDR3. This chain's CDR3 is CASSPTSGGGGDQYF. The CDR3 DNA reads TGTGCCAGCAGCCCGACTTCCGGGGGTGGAGGGGACCAGTACTTC.

This chain links TRBV18 with TRBJ1-5; TRBD1 might be the D (6 bases). The CDR3 is 15 amino acids. Germline V gene sequence: CDR1 KGHSH, CDR2 LQKENI. Trimming cost V 3 bases and J 1 base, with 10 bases left between them. The CDR3 spells CASSPRTVSNQPQHF. In nucleotides, the CDR3 is TGTGCCAGCTCACCGAGGACAGTAAGCAATCAGCCCCAGCATTTT.

The chain has TRBV5-1 and TRBJ2-4; perhaps TRBD1 as D (6 bases). Germline V gene sequence: CDR1 SGHRS, CDR2 YFSETQ. V was shortened by 1 base and J by 6 bases, with 11 bases between the two germline ends. The CDR3 runs 14 residues. This chain's CDR3 is CASSLPGDGNIQYF. In nucleotides, the CDR3 is TGCGCCAGCAGCTTGCCAGGGGATGGAAACATTCAGTACTTC.

This clone turned up a few times. The chain uses TRBV28 and TRBJ2-5; tentatively, D is TRBD1 (7 bases). In germline, CDR1 is MDHEN, CDR2 SYDVKM. The V end was cut by 6 bases, the J end by 5 bases, with 22 bases between. The CDR3 has 16 amino acids. The CDR3 protein is CASRPITGEVSETQYF. CDR3 bases: TGTGCCAGCAGGCCAATTACAGGGGAGGTCAGTGAGACCCAGTACTTC. The whole variable domain, filled in from reference TRBV28 and TRBJ2-5, reads DVKVTQSSRYLVKRTGEKVFLECVQDMDHENMFWYRQDPGLGLRLIYFSYDVKMKEKGDIPEGYSVSREKKERFSLILESASTNQTSMYLCASRPITGEVSETQYFGPGTRLLVL.